Below are 2 T cell receptor beta chains sequenced from a single sample in a study of T-cell reconstitution after alpha-beta-depleted transplantation in children. Preparing the TCRbeta library involved the use of unique molecular identifiers. MiXCR was run by TCRdb on the PCR reads, yielding one entry per CDR3 protein. In the table there are 780,000 or so distinct CDR3 sequences, under 20% of which are singletons. The source was PBMCs, mostly from graft donor cells, collected 360 days after TCRalphabeta/CD19-depleted stem cell transplant. Every receptor here comes from a male patient aged 5 to 17 who had a stem cell transplant for acute lymphoblastic leukemia, so the T cells may come from the graft donor.

This clonotype was counted only a few times. The CDR3 sequence is CASSLAGGMEEQYF. The DNA for the CDR3 is TGTGCCAGCAGTTTAGCGGGAGGGATGGAAGAGCAGTACTTC. V and J are TRBV5-6 and TRBJ2-7; TRBD2 matches 11 bases. This CDR3 contains 14 residues. V lost 5 bases to trimming and J lost 7 bases; unmatched junction nucleotides: 8. Germline V lookup: CDR1 SGHDT, CDR2 YYEEEE.

The gene calls are TRBV10-3 and TRBJ2-7, with D unclear. CDR3 length equals 13 residues. Trimming removed 6 bases at V and 0 bases at J, with 9 bases between. Germline-derived CDR1 and CDR2 are ENHRY and SYGVKD. The CDR3 coding sequence is TGTGCCATCAGAGAACTCCTCTCCTACGAGCAGTACTTC. It codes for CAIRELLSYEQYF.